This T cell receptor (beta chain) derives from a study of cytomegalovirus exposure and HLA in healthy donors listed by TCRdb under 2017. A note on the overall study: An earlier analysis of several hundred of the donors reported about 250 Gb of sequence data and some 120 million unique TCR beta sequences from about 179 million T cells. An early release that covered more than 550 HLA-typed donors contained approximately 320 gigabases of sequencing data and 70 million to 100 million unique TCR sequences. The genetic ancestry cluster associated with self-reported Caucasian donors included over 80% of the 300 to 450 genotyped donors. The study aimed to test whether signatures of past pathogen exposure could be identified by cataloging public T cell receptors. The study profiled the T cell repertoires of approximately 700 subjects by immunosequencing and related them to cytomegalovirus serostatus. Besides the first cohort of approximately 670 subjects, a separate validation cohort made up of roughly 120 different subjects was used. To predict cytomegalovirus infection status, the study combined high-throughput TCR immunosequencing, statistical association of individual TCRs with disease status, and machine learning. In a later analysis, previously published TCR beta repertoires from several hundred donors were re-analyzed and high-resolution HLA genotyping was added so that TCR occurrence patterns could be studied. The later analysis used no new phenotypic data to find candidate immune exposures, relying instead on TCR beta sequences and their occurrence across donors. To decide whether each TCR beta V gene segment behaved as functional or pseudogenic, an earlier analysis of fewer than 750 of the donors relied on high-throughput TCR beta sequencing. Donor age, sex, ethnicity and CMV serostatus were compiled alongside the repertoire data. In a later genetic analysis, genome-wide SNP genotypes for about 55% of the roughly 670 donors were used, and that subset was treated as a discovery cohort. All discovery cohort repertoires had been generated using a single sequencing platform. HLA typing included class I and class II loci at four-digit resolution. Typing coverage differed by locus: A, B, C, DRB1 and DQB1 were typed in roughly 620-640 donors, DQA1 in about 560, DPA1 in some 600, and DPB1 in about 450. About five DR-DQ haplotypes were handled as single units for association and clustering because linkage in the cohort was strong. Among around 400 genotyped donors of the cohort, an average of about 240,000 unique TCR beta nucleotide sequences was sequenced per donor, of which roughly 18% were non-productive. Broad study findings and their caveats: About 17 rarely observed V segments, including chromosome 9 orphons, were excluded from the earlier analysis of some 590 of the donors because counts were too low. The authors suggested that the approach could potentially be extended to other disease states and immunological phenotypes. A further reported finding was that TCR beta sequences accurately predicted the HLA-A and HLA-B alleles for most subjects in the first cohort. In a later analysis, the rate of TCR association differed among HLA loci, with DRB1 alleles having the most associated TCRs and HLA-C alleles having the fewest. The classifier was reported to diagnose cytomegalovirus status with high specificity and sensitivity in both the original and validation cohorts. Some IMGT-functional V segments, including TRBV6-2 and TRBV6-3, could not be told apart with the 87-base-pair reads, so those segments were excluded. Linkage disequilibrium might explain the correlated functional status among segregating V segments, but an unknown experimental factor could not be excluded. According to a later genetic analysis, donors in an Asian-associated ancestry cluster had fewer N-insertions in productive TCRs than the approximately 670-donor mean. In a later genetic analysis, a missense DCLRE1C variant was associated with V-gene and J-gene trimming of TCR beta chains, and the association was replicated in an independent cohort. In this cohort, only TCR beta chains were sequenced, and detectable features were limited by the absence of alpha or paired-chain data. When HLA alleles, especially DR and DQ, strongly co-occurred, TCR associations were difficult to assign to individual alleles. A cluster of highly shared sequence variants was judged likely to represent a technical artifact of the sequencing pipeline. In a later analysis, HLA-associated TCR beta chains showed more clonal expansion and lower generation probabilities than non-associated chains that were equally common. In a later analysis, most CMV-associated TCR beta chains were found to appear HLA-restricted, with HLA associations seemingly driven largely by CMV exposure. In a later analysis, several top co-occurrence clusters were reported to appear linked to parvovirus B19, influenza, CMV and Epstein-Barr virus. Specific HLA alleles were associated with roughly 16,000 TCR beta sequences at a false discovery rate of 0.05 in a later analysis. Because some donors lacked HLA typing at each locus, the association tests relied only on the typed subset. Broadly in line with IMGT annotations, most TCR beta V segments showed up in productive rearrangements about 87% or about 30% of the time in an earlier analysis of around 600 of the donors. The only immune exposure information available for the cohort was CMV serostatus. In vitro tests confirmed that a few of the cytomegalovirus-associated TCR beta chains recognize cytomegalovirus antigens. In the study, approximately 160 TCR beta chains were listed as associated with cytomegalovirus. Roughly uniform sequencing depth across donors was assumed in presence/absence analyses, although this assumption may not hold. While some public TCRs were present in many individuals, most TCR sequences turned up only very rarely across donors.

The CDR3 numbers 14 residues from cysteine through phenylalanine. Here the CDR3 DNA is all that survives: 42 bases in frame from base 1. Deletion took 4 bases off V and 2 bases off J, with a span of 12 bases between the germline ends. The germline V gene yields SGHRS for CDR1 and YFSETQ for CDR2. Of note for this clone: The antigen it binds to is not known. Per-nucleotide qualities are absent, and no much larger clonotype sits a single base away.

Receptor libraries were prepared by the immunoSEQ multiplex PCR assay. The multiplex PCR relied on a mix of 60 forward primers for TCR Vbeta segments and 13 reverse primers for TCR Jbeta segments. The CDR3 region of rearranged TCR beta genes was amplified from genomic DNA by a multiplex PCR assay. The amplified TCR beta libraries were sequenced on the Illumina HiSeq System as 87-base-pair reads. The published analysis was carried out like this. A later analysis tallied around 82 million unique TCR beta chains across the 660 or so repertoires, and approximately 12 million of those chains were shared by two or more donors. A nearest-neighbor algorithm error-corrected the raw reads and collapsed the reads into unique sequences, merging closely related sequences to remove PCR and sequencing errors. Alignment of CDR3 sequences to IMGT reference sequences was used to assign V, D and J gene segments. Each retained sequence needed at least a six-nucleotide match to both a V gene segment and a J gene segment. A rearrangement was called productive if the CDR3 had no stop codons and remained in frame with V and J, and every other rearrangement was called non-productive. Following IMGT convention, CDR3 was defined as the stretch from the second conserved V-encoded cysteine to the conserved J-encoded phenylalanine. The earlier analysis of 500 to 650 of the donors excluded any sequence lacking an unambiguous match to a single V gene segment. An earlier analysis of 587 of the donors classified V segments as functional when productive rearrangements were above 56.7% and as segregating when the standard deviation between donors was above 5%. To diagnose cytomegalovirus status from the catalog of TCR beta chain sequences, a statistical classification framework was built. V and J gene assignment, in a later analysis, came from comparing TCR nucleotide sequences with IMGT/GENE-DB human TR gene sequences. In a later analysis, CDR3 sequences and most-parsimonious VDJ recombination scenarios were assigned using the TCRdist pipeline. In a later analysis, each TCR beta chain was defined by its CDR3 amino acid sequence together with its V-gene family, and reads without a unique V-gene family were excluded. To address suspected cross-contamination and a sequencing artifact, a later analysis removed 450 to 700 highly shared, low-generation-probability nucleotide sequences. For each public chain, a later analysis derived a clonal expansion index from normalized ranks of inferred template counts within each repertoire. In a later analysis, generation probabilities were computed with a VDJ recombination model fitted to out-of-frame rearrangements, and the resulting probabilities were checked against IGoR. Hypergeometric tests were used in a later analysis to score TCR-TCR, TCR-HLA and TCR-CMV co-occurrence, with a repertoire-size bias correction applied to the TCR pairs. In a later analysis, false discovery rates were estimated by permuting HLA or CMV assignments 20 times. In a later analysis, co-occurring TCRs were grouped using DBSCAN, and TCRdist sequence similarity was added for clustering within HLA-allele-positive subsets. Repertoires with fewer than 30,000 or more than 120,000 public chains, plus five repertoires with anomalous nucleotide sharing, were excluded from co-occurrence clustering. TCRdb mirrors the immuneACCESS table, restricted to in-frame sequences. Some clones are absent from its copies; in checked studies, under half trace to an unresolved V gene, and the reason for the others is unknown. That table furnishes V, J and clone size, whereas the DNA furnished D and trimming. Within this sample are 69,000 or so clones, with 60% to 75% of them counted one time only. The ten largest clonotypes hold over 8.5% of the sample.

The cohort consisted of approximately 670 healthy bone marrow donors. At the time of sampling, every cohort member was nominally healthy, though immune exposures that went unrecorded were likely present. The donor was CMV seropositive and was included in the group of 250 to 300 seropositive cohort members. Every donor gave a peripheral blood sample, and the peripheral blood mononuclear cells from that sample were used for TCR beta sequencing. Genomic DNA was extracted from the blood cell samples with the Qiagen DNeasy Blood Extraction Kit. The source material was PBMCs. The source is a woman aged 55-70 years in good health and CMV-seropositive. Here the chain combines TRBV5-1 and TRBJ1-2; TRBD1 is perhaps the D gene, given 6 matching bases. The nucleotides read TGCGCCAGCAGCCAACATGACAGGAACTATGGCTACACCTTC. Its protein is CASSQHDRNYGYTF.